This entry lists 8 T cell receptor beta chains sequenced from one sample in a study of blood T cell repertoires in COVID-19. Assay used: immunoSEQ multiplex PCR; TCRdb lists only in-frame clones, some missing. The sample includes under 250,000 clones, 82% of them seen just once. Sequenced material: PBMCs or T cells enriched from blood (not recorded which). These receptors all stem from a woman aged 55-70 years who had recovered from COVID-19.

The V call is TRBV2, the J call TRBJ1-4; D is possibly TRBD1 (6 bases). Between the trimmed V and J ends, which lost 6 bases and 8 bases, there was a span of 19 bases. The germline V gene has CDR1 SNHLY and CDR2 FYNNEI. The CDR3 runs 15 residues. The CDR3 reads CASRDQTGGTEKLFF. The CDR3 DNA is TGTGCCAGCAGAGACCAGACAGGAGGAACAGAAAAACTGTTTTTT.

The chain combines TRBV5-1 with TRBJ2-1; 7 nucleotides align to TRBD1. Per the germline V gene, CDR1 is SGHRS and CDR2 is YFSETQ. CDR3 size: 16 residues. Trimming cost V 0 bases and J 6 bases; bases outside gene matches: 9. The CDR3, as DNA: TGCGCCAGCAGCTTGGAGGGGACAGTTCCCCTCAATGAGCAGTTCTTC. Amino acids: CASSLEGTVPLNEQFF. The whole variable domain, filled in from reference TRBV5-1 and TRBJ2-1, reads KAGVTQTPRYLIKTRGQQVTLSCSPISGHRSVSWYQQTPGQGLQFLFEYFSETQRNKGNFPGRFSGRQFSNSRSEMNVSTLELGDSALYLCASSLEGTVPLNEQFFGPGTRLTVL.

The chain has TRBV5-1 and TRBJ2-3; TRBD1 agrees at 8 bases. CDR3 length: 15 amino acids. J lost 1 base, V lost 2 bases, and 3 bases had no gene match. CDR1 is SGHRS, CDR2 YFSETQ, per germline. CDR3 sequence (DNA): TGCGCCAGCAGCTTCGGACAGGGTGGCACAGATACGCAGTATTTT. It encodes CASSFGQGGTDTQYF. The whole variable domain, filled in from reference TRBV5-1 and TRBJ2-3, reads KAGVTQTPRYLIKTRGQQVTLSCSPISGHRSVSWYQQTPGQGLQFLFEYFSETQRNKGNFPGRFSGRQFSNSRSEMNVSTLELGDSALYLCASSFGQGGTDTQYFGPGTRLTVL.

This rearrangement joins TRBV9 to TRBJ2-1; TRBD1 is a possible D gene (6 bases). CDR3 length: 16 amino acids. The germline gives CDR1 SGDLS, CDR2 YYNGEE. Trimming took 4 bases from V and 0 from J, leaving 14 bases between them. The CDR3 sequence is CASSITRGSSYNEQFF. CDR3 nucleotides: TGTGCCAGCAGCATTACGAGGGGGAGCTCCTACAATGAGCAGTTCTTC.

The chain recombines TRBV12-3 or TRBV12-4 with TRBJ1-3, with D hard to call. The ends were cut back, 5 bases at V and 4 bases at J, with 6 bases in the middle. CDR3 length: 12 amino acids. CDR3 protein: CASSPTGNTIYF. The CDR3 nucleotides read TGTGCCAGCAGTCCTACGGGAAACACCATATATTTT.

This clone was picked up one time. A read error likely explains this, since a far larger clone differs by one base. This chain uses TRBV3-1 (or the pseudogene TRBV3-2) with TRBJ1-2, with TRBD1 identical over 12 bases. This CDR3 region has 14 residues. Germline V gene sequence: CDR1 LGHDT, CDR2 YNNKEL (reference sequence). V dropped 4 bases and J dropped 8; count of bases not matched to a gene: 5. CDR3 sequence: CASSLGTGGLGYTF. CDR3 coding DNA: TGTGCCAGCAGCCTAGGGACAGGGGGCTTAGGCTACACCTTC.

This clone was counted between two and nine times. This sequence joins TRBV18 and TRBJ1-3, with D maybe TRBD1 (5 bases). The CDR3 runs 16 residues. The V gene lost 0 bases and the J gene lost 6 bases, with 15 bases spanning the gap. The germline CDR1 and CDR2 sequences are KGHSH and LQKENI. The DNA of the CDR3 is TGTGCCAGCTCACCACCCCGGGGGATTTTGGAAAACACCATATATTTT. Translated: CASSPPRGILENTIYF.

The chain carries TRBV5-6 and TRBJ1-5; a possible D gene is TRBD1 (6 bases). Trimming took 6 bases from V and 3 from J, leaving 13 bases between them. The germline V gene encodes CDR1 SGHDT and CDR2 YYEEEE. The CDR3 is made up of 14 amino acids. The CDR3 DNA reads as TGTGCCAGCACCCTAGGGGGTCTCAATCAGCCCCAGCATTTT. This encodes CASTLGGLNQPQHF.